A selection of T cell receptor beta chains follows, all from one sample in a study of OX40 agonist ivuxolimab in advanced cancers. The assay was immunoSEQ multiplex PCR, and TCRdb's table has in-frame clones only and misses some. The sample lists fewer than 65,000 clones; 80% to 90% were seen once. The material sequenced was CD4+ or CD8+ T cells sorted from blood, taken in a trial of the OX40 agonist ivuxolimab. These receptors were taken from an adult with an advanced solid tumor such as melanoma, head and neck, liver or kidney cancer. CDR3s leave out the opening cysteine and the closing phenylalanine or tryptophan. The order of the fields is V gene, J gene, clone size, CDR3 length, CDR3 protein. Size tells how often a clone was seen (once, few, many) or the class of an expanded clone, and some rows leave it out.

>TRBV28|TRBJ2-1|NA|14
ASRSRTLHTYNEQF
>TRBV10-3|TRBJ1-4|NA|12
AISEGSSGEKLF
>TRBV6-6|TRBJ2-7|NA|14
ASSPSPGQGLYEQY
>TRBV14|TRBJ2-2|NA|10
ASSQEFGELF
>TRBV7-8|TRBJ1-2|many|11
ASSLRQGYGYT
>TRBV15|TRBJ2-1|NA|13
ATSRAGLVDNEQF
>TRBV7-2|TRBJ1-1|NA|11
ASSLVGNTEAF
>TRBV28|TRBJ1-1|few|10
ASEEQGKEAF
>TRBV7-9|TRBJ1-4|NA|12
ASSLGHSGEKLF
>TRBV7-6|TRBJ1-2|NA|10
ASSQGDYGYT
>TRBV30|TRBJ2-5|few|14
AWSVGLAGTQETQY
>TRBV10-2|TRBJ1-2|NA|11
ASSPKGAGGYT
>TRBV7-9|TRBJ2-5|NA|17
ASSYSSLGLAGIQETQY
>TRBV7-8|TRBJ2-7|NA|13
ASSPGYPLPDEQY
>TRBV6-1|TRBJ1-2|NA|12
ASSESDVNYGYT
>TRBV15|TRBJ1-1|NA|13
ATSRDKGQNTEAF
>TRBV28|TRBJ1-6|NA|11
ASRTGGNSPLH
>TRBV28|TRBJ2-7|NA|12
ASSFNGGRGEQY
>TRBV6-4|TRBJ1-4|NA|13
ASSDPAASNEKLF
>TRBV18|TRBJ2-5|NA|11
ASSQGIGETQY
>TRBV5-6|TRBJ1-2|NA|10
ASSLEGYGYT
>TRBV4-2|TRBJ2-3|NA|19
ASSQTPPSGGPTRATDTQY